The rows below give T cell receptor beta chains drawn from one sample of a study of T cells in Graves' hyperthyroidism and ophthalmopathy. TCRdb redid the calling of the multiplex PCR reads with MiXCR, one entry per CDR3 protein. Among 350,000 or so distinct CDR3 sequences listed, roughly 23% were seen once. The sample comprised blood. These receptors were collected from a woman between 50 and 59 years old with Graves' hyperthyroidism. The CDR3 runs from the conserved cysteine through the conserved F or W. Fields, in order: J gene, D gene, V gene, clone size, CDR3 protein, CDR3 DNA. The D gene is left open where the match is weak. Not all rows give a size; the values are once, few, many and, for expanded clones, a class.

J: TRBJ2-5
D: TRBD2
V: TRBV5-1
size: few
CDR3: CASQLAEMDPLYF
DNA: TGCGCCAGCCAACTAGCGGAGATGGACCCTTTGTACTTC

J: TRBJ2-7
D: -
V: TRBV2
size: many
CDR3: CASSEGWDYEQYF
DNA: TGTGCCAGCAGTGAAGGTTGGGACTACGAGCAGTACTTC

J: TRBJ2-7
D: -
V: TRBV5-5
size: -
CDR3: CASSNNDRAGSEQYF
DNA: TGTGCCAGCAGCAATAACGACAGGGCGGGATCCGAGCAGTACTTC

J: TRBJ2-1
D: TRBD1
V: TRBV18
size: -
CDR3: CASSYDRGHEQFF
DNA: TGTGCCAGCTCGTACGACAGGGGTCATGAGCAGTTCTTC

J: TRBJ1-2
D: TRBD1
V: TRBV18
size: few
CDR3: CASSPGDRVNQGYGYTF
DNA: TGTGCCAGCTCACCGGGGGACAGGGTAAATCAGGGCTATGGCTACACCTTC

J: TRBJ2-7
D: -
V: TRBV10-3
size: many
CDR3: CAISRDHYEQYF
DNA: TGTGCCATCAGTCGGGACCACTACGAGCAGTACTTC

J: TRBJ1-5
D: -
V: TRBV15
size: few
CDR3: CATSRSDNQPQHF
DNA: TGTGCCACCAGCCGGAGCGACAATCAGCCCCAGCATTTT

J: TRBJ2-3
D: TRBD2
V: TRBV20-1
size: -
CDR3: CSARDPGTSGHTDTQYF
DNA: TGCAGTGCTAGAGACCCCGGGACTAGCGGGCACACAGATACGCAGTATTTT

J: TRBJ1-5
D: -
V: TRBV20-1
size: many
CDR3: CSARAQAGGNQPQHF
DNA: TGCAGTGCTAGAGCCCAAGCGGGGGGGAATCAGCCCCAGCATTTT

J: TRBJ2-1
D: TRBD2
V: TRBV28
size: many
CDR3: CASRGGTGVSYNEQFF
DNA: TGTGCCAGCAGGGGGGGGACGGGAGTGTCCTACAATGAGCAGTTCTTC

J: TRBJ1-1
D: TRBD1
V: TRBV20-1
size: many
CDR3: CSARDRVVDTEAFF
DNA: TGCAGTGCTAGGGACAGGGTTGTGGACACTGAAGCTTTCTTT

J: TRBJ2-3
D: -
V: TRBV2
size: many
CDR3: CASSEARGFTDTQYF
DNA: TGTGCCAGCAGTGAAGCTCGGGGTTTCACAGATACGCAGTATTTT

J: TRBJ2-3
D: -
V: TRBV28
size: many
CDR3: CASRAASTDTQYF
DNA: TGTGCCAGCAGAGCGGCCAGCACAGATACGCAGTATTTT

J: TRBJ2-7
D: TRBD2
V: TRBV7-2
size: -
CDR3: CASSLAGGGSSYEQYF
DNA: TGTGCCAGCAGCCTCGCGGGAGGGGGGAGCTCCTACGAGCAGTACTTC

J: TRBJ1-2
D: -
V: TRBV3-1
size: many
CDR3: CASGTGGDYGYTF
DNA: TGTGCCAGCGGTACGGGGGGAGACTATGGCTACACCTTC

J: TRBJ2-7
D: TRBD1
V: TRBV7-6
size: many
CDR3: CASSRVQGASDEQYF
DNA: TGTGCCAGCAGCCGAGTTCAGGGGGCATCAGACGAGCAGTACTTC

J: TRBJ1-6
D: -
V: TRBV5-1
size: few
CDR3: CASSLTGGQNNSPLHF
DNA: TGCGCCAGCAGCTTGACGGGTGGACAGAATAATTCACCCCTCCACTTT

J: TRBJ1-2
D: -
V: TRBV30
size: few
CDR3: CAWSVTEYGYTF
DNA: TGTGCCTGGAGTGTGACCGAATATGGCTACACCTTC

J: TRBJ2-5
D: TRBD2
V: TRBV6-1
size: many
CDR3: CASSEALRGLAGSLETQYF
DNA: TGTGCCAGCAGTGAAGCGCTTCGGGGACTAGCGGGATCGCTAGAGACCCAGTACTTC

J: TRBJ2-6
D: -
V: TRBV20-1
size: many
CDR3: CSAYQSGANVLTF
DNA: TGCAGTGCTTACCAATCTGGGGCCAACGTCCTGACTTTC

J: TRBJ1-5
D: -
V: TRBV6-2/TRBV6-3
size: once
CDR3: CASSPAAGNQPQHF
DNA: TGTGCCAGCAGTCCCGCCGCGGGGAATCAGCCCCAGCATTTT

J: TRBJ2-4
D: TRBD1
V: TRBV11-3
size: once
CDR3: CASSFTGANIQYF
DNA: TGTGCCAGCAGCTTTACAGGGGCAAACATTCAGTACTTC

J: TRBJ2-5
D: -
V: TRBV10-3
size: many
CDR3: CAISDLPGASVQETQYF
DNA: TGTGCCATCAGTGATCTCCCCGGGGCTAGCGTTCAAGAGACCCAGTACTTC

J: TRBJ1-1
D: -
V: TRBV5-8
size: -
CDR3: CASSLAPSEDTEAFF
DNA: TGTGCCAGCAGCTTGGCGCCGTCGGAGGACACTGAAGCTTTCTTT

J: TRBJ2-7
D: -
V: TRBV12-3/TRBV12-4
size: -
CDR3: CASSAPLRASSSNYEQYF
DNA: TGTGCCAGCAGCGCGCCCCTCCGTGCCTCGTCCTCCAACTACGAGCAGTACTTC

J: TRBJ1-2
D: -
V: TRBV7-2
size: many
CDR3: CASSLVGRVAGYTF
DNA: TGTGCCAGCAGCTTAGTTGGCAGGGTAGCTGGCTACACCTTC

J: TRBJ1-5
D: -
V: TRBV30
size: many
CDR3: CAWQTGPNQPQHF
DNA: TGTGCCTGGCAGACAGGCCCAAATCAGCCCCAGCATTTT

J: TRBJ1-2
D: -
V: TRBV2
size: -
CDR3: CASSPAGASNYGYTF
DNA: TGTGCCAGCAGCCCGGCCGGGGCTAGTAACTATGGCTACACCTTC

J: TRBJ2-5
D: -
V: TRBV7-9
size: many
CDR3: CASSEGFQETQYF
DNA: TGTGCCAGCAGCGAGGGATTCCAAGAGACCCAGTACTTC

J: TRBJ2-5
D: TRBD2
V: TRBV15
size: few
CDR3: CATRSPGLAGETQYF
DNA: TGTGCCACCAGGTCTCCGGGACTAGCGGGAGAGACCCAGTACTTC

J: TRBJ2-1
D: TRBD2
V: TRBV27
size: many
CDR3: CASTRLAGYNEQFF
DNA: TGTGCCAGCACCCGACTAGCGGGGTACAATGAGCAGTTCTTC

J: TRBJ2-1
D: TRBD2
V: TRBV28
size: -
CDR3: CASSTTVTSGTNEQFF
DNA: TGTGCCAGCAGTACCACAGTGACTAGCGGGACCAATGAGCAGTTCTTC

J: TRBJ2-1
D: TRBD2
V: TRBV4-1
size: -
CDR3: CASSQRLAGEAYNEQFF
DNA: TGCGCCAGCAGCCAGCGCTTAGCGGGAGAAGCGTACAATGAGCAGTTCTTC

J: TRBJ1-1
D: -
V: TRBV6-2/TRBV6-3
size: -
CDR3: CASTEFGLTEAFF
DNA: TGTGCCAGCACGGAATTTGGTTTGACTGAAGCTTTCTTT

J: TRBJ2-7
D: TRBD2
V: TRBV3-1
size: many
CDR3: CASSPRRTSGRGSYEQYF
DNA: TGTGCCAGCAGTCCCCGCAGGACTAGCGGGAGGGGCTCCTACGAGCAGTACTTC

J: TRBJ2-1
D: TRBD2
V: TRBV7-8
size: -
CDR3: CASRGGVNNEQFF
DNA: TGTGCCAGCAGGGGGGGGGTTAACAATGAGCAGTTCTTC

J: TRBJ1-1
D: -
V: TRBV5-6
size: many
CDR3: CASSPRGTRFAFF
DNA: TGTGCCAGCAGCCCGCGGGGCACACGTTTTGCTTTCTTT

J: TRBJ2-7
D: -
V: TRBV27
size: many
CDR3: CASSLGPDSIYEQYF
DNA: TGTGCCAGCAGTTTAGGTCCAGATTCTATCTACGAGCAGTACTTC

J: TRBJ2-1
D: -
V: TRBV7-3
size: -
CDR3: CASSSTVSNEQFF
DNA: TGTGCCAGCAGCTCGACAGTGTCCAATGAGCAGTTCTTC

J: TRBJ2-7
D: TRBD1
V: TRBV2
size: many
CDR3: CASSHGQGASYEQYF
DNA: TGTGCCAGCAGCCATGGACAGGGGGCATCCTACGAGCAGTACTTC

J: TRBJ1-1
D: -
V: TRBV12-3/TRBV12-4
size: -
CDR3: CASVGNTEAFF
DNA: TGTGCCAGCGTTGGGAACACTGAAGCTTTCTTT

J: TRBJ1-2
D: -
V: TRBV3-1
size: -
CDR3: CASSQDGGARGYTF
DNA: TGTGCCAGCAGCCAAGATGGAGGGGCGCGTGGCTACACCTTC

J: TRBJ1-2
D: -
V: TRBV24-1
size: few
CDR3: CATSETGAGYTF
DNA: TGTGCCACCAGTGAGACGGGGGCCGGCTACACCTTC

J: TRBJ2-3
D: -
V: TRBV5-1
size: many
CDR3: CASSRGDSTDTQYF
DNA: TGCGCCAGCAGCCGCGGGGACTCCACAGATACGCAGTATTTT

J: TRBJ1-3
D: -
V: TRBV20-1
size: few
CDR3: CSARGDPGNTIYF
DNA: TGCAGTGCTAGAGGGGACCCTGGAAACACCATATATTTT

J: TRBJ1-3
D: -
V: TRBV7-9
size: -
CDR3: CASSISGGSGNTIYF
DNA: TGTGCCAGCAGCATTAGTGGGGGATCTGGAAACACCATATATTTT

J: TRBJ1-1
D: -
V: TRBV20-1
size: -
CDR3: CSAGRTENTEAFF
DNA: TGCAGTGCAGGCCGGACGGAGAACACTGAAGCTTTCTTT

J: TRBJ2-1
D: TRBD2
V: TRBV20-1
size: few
CDR3: CSADSSLAGGIDEQFF
DNA: TGCAGTGCTGATTCTTCACTAGCGGGGGGTATCGATGAGCAGTTCTTC

J: TRBJ1-5
D: -
V: TRBV5-1
size: -
CDR3: CASSLGERGNQPQHF
DNA: TGCGCCAGCAGCTTGGGCGAAAGGGGCAATCAGCCCCAGCATTTT

J: TRBJ2-3
D: -
V: TRBV20-1
size: -
CDR3: CSARDQRDTQYF
DNA: TGCAGTGCACGGGACCAGCGAGATACGCAGTATTTT

J: TRBJ2-3
D: TRBD2
V: TRBV5-1
size: many
CDR3: CASNERETDTQYF
DNA: TGCGCCAGCAACGAGCGGGAGACAGATACGCAGTATTTT

J: TRBJ1-2
D: -
V: TRBV4-1
size: -
CDR3: CASSQEPGNIYGYTF
DNA: TGCGCCAGCAGCCAAGAGCCAGGGAATATTTATGGCTACACCTTC

J: TRBJ2-2
D: -
V: TRBV7-7
size: many
CDR3: CASSPRETGELFF
DNA: TGTGCTAGCAGCCCCAGGGAGACCGGGGAGCTGTTTTTT

J: TRBJ1-1
D: -
V: TRBV3-1
size: many
CDR3: CASSQVRGAEAFF
DNA: TGTGCCAGCAGCCAAGTCAGGGGCGCTGAAGCTTTCTTT